This TCR beta chain was obtained from a study of cytomegalovirus exposure and HLA in healthy donors (dated by TCRdb to about 2017). For context, the study as a whole: According to a later analysis, one platform produced both the approximately 110 validation repertoires and the 666 repertoires of the first cohort. The study aimed to test whether cataloging public T cell receptors could reveal signatures of past pathogen exposure. A separate validation cohort of roughly 130 different subjects was used in addition to the roughly 700-subject first cohort. To predict cytomegalovirus infection status, the study combined high-throughput TCR immunosequencing, statistical association of individual TCRs with disease status, and machine learning.

Library preparation was by the immunoSEQ multiplex PCR assay. The paper's data handling went like this. A statistical classification framework was developed to diagnose cytomegalovirus status using the catalog of TCR beta chain sequences. TCRdb's version of the immuneACCESS table is confined to in-frame rearrangements and falls short of the full clone set. An unresolved V gene accounts for under half of the shortfall where checked; the remainder is of unknown origin. The D gene and trimming were derived from the DNA, and the V and J assignments and clone size from that table. The table for this sample lists 150,000 to 170,000 clones; roughly 86% of them were counted only once. The leading ten clones occupy 2.1% of the sample. The donors were included in the validation cohort of over a hundred subjects, a group kept apart from the roughly 700-subject first cohort. The paper as a whole reports these results and caveats: In both the original and validation cohorts, the classifier was reported to diagnose cytomegalovirus status with high specificity and sensitivity. A later analysis found that TCRs clustered in the first cohort also tended to co-occur in the 95 to 150 validation repertoires, with 94% of cluster scores above 0. It was suggested by the authors that the approach could potentially be generalized to other disease states and immunological phenotypes. In vitro tests confirmed that three of the cytomegalovirus-associated TCR beta chains recognize cytomegalovirus antigens. In the study, roughly 160 TCR beta chains were listed as associated with cytomegalovirus. Most TCR sequences were observed very rarely across donors, whereas some public TCRs were present in many individuals. All 120 or so repertoires were used to score co-occurrence in the validation cohort in a later analysis, because that analysis had no HLA typing for the cohort.

In the case of this clone: The antigen it binds to is not known. Per-base qualities were not stored, and no clone one base away is much larger.

For this chain, trimming is 2 bases at the V end and 4 bases at the J end, and the number of junction bases without a gene match is 3. Including cysteine and phenylalanine, the CDR3 has 14 amino acids. The retained sequence is limited to the CDR3, 42 bases, with the frame set at the first base. According to the germline V gene, CDR1 reads SGHAT and CDR2 reads FQNNGV. Material: PBMCs. This receptor was taken from a human donor in good health. The chain is assembled from TRBV11-2 and TRBJ1-1; TRBD1 matches 8 bases in the middle. CDR3 reads: CASSLPGQGTEAFF. In nucleotides, the sequence is TGTGCCAGCAGCTTACCCGGACAGGGCACTGAAGCTTTCTTT.